This TCR beta chain stems from a study of control samples from healthy donors and cancer patients. This CDR3 comprises 20 residues. Losses at the gene ends were 0 bases for V and 0 bases for J; bases not matched to a gene: 13. Germline loops: CDR1 MNHEY, CDR2 SVGEGT. Clones were sequenced by immunoSEQ multiplex PCR, and TCRdb holds only the in-frame ones, with some missing. Altogether around 30,000 clones are present, 65% to 90% being singletons, with the ten largest covering around 7%. The chain is built from TRBV6-2 or TRBV6-3 and TRBJ2-3; 9 bases line up with TRBD2. The sequenced sample consisted of PBMCs. This receptor was identified in a woman in her fifties or sixties with head and neck cancer. CDR3 bases: TGTGCCAGCAGTTACTCGACTCCAGCGGGGGGTTCGTCTAGCACAGATACGCAGTATTTT. It is translated as CASSYSTPAGGSSSTDTQYF.